These T cell receptor beta chains were read from a single sample in a study of cytomegalovirus exposure and HLA in healthy donors. Profiled with immunoSEQ multiplex PCR; TCRdb holds only in-frame clones, not every one. The data contain roughly 220,000 clones, about 74% of them singletons. Sequencing was performed on PBMCs. The receptors here all came from a woman aged 30 to 39 in good health and CMV-seronegative. Each CDR3 is given with its conserved first and last residue. Fields, in order: J gene, V gene, clone size, D gene, CDR3 DNA, CDR3 protein. The D gene is left open where the match is weak. Clone sizes are given selectively: once, few, many, or a class where the clone is expanded.

J: TRBJ2-5
V: TRBV2
size: -
D: TRBD1
DNA: TGTGCCAGCAGTGGAGCTGGGGCCGGGACAGGGGGCAGTAAGACCCAGTACTTC
CDR3: CASSGAGAGTGGSKTQYF

J: TRBJ2-7
V: TRBV29-1
size: -
D: TRBD2
DNA: TGCAGCGTTGTGGAGCGGGAGCCCAGATACGAGCAGTACTTC
CDR3: CSVVEREPRYEQYF

J: TRBJ2-7
V: TRBV5-1
size: -
D: TRBD1
DNA: TGCGCCAGCAGCTTGGAAGGCAGGGGGCTCGACGAGCAGTACTTC
CDR3: CASSLEGRGLDEQYF

J: TRBJ2-3
V: TRBV27
size: few
D: -
DNA: TGTGCCAGCAGTCCTCGGGTGGCCACAGATACGCAGTATTTT
CDR3: CASSPRVATDTQYF

J: TRBJ2-2
V: TRBV29-1
size: -
D: TRBD2
DNA: TGCAGCGTTGTGAAAGGACTAGCGGGAGCGAACACCGGGGAGCTGTTTTTT
CDR3: CSVVKGLAGANTGELFF

J: TRBJ1-1
V: TRBV6-5
size: -
D: -
DNA: TGTGCCAGCAGTTTCGGCGGGGAAGTTGAAGCTTTCTTT
CDR3: CASSFGGEVEAFF

J: TRBJ1-1
V: TRBV6-5
size: -
D: -
DNA: TGTGCCAGCAGTGGAGGCTATAGCACTGAAGCTTTCTTT
CDR3: CASSGGYSTEAFF

J: TRBJ1-1
V: TRBV6-5
size: -
D: -
DNA: TGTGCCAGCAGTTACTCGGGGCCGCCTGACACTGAAGCTTTCTTT
CDR3: CASSYSGPPDTEAFF

J: TRBJ2-1
V: TRBV7-3
size: -
D: -
DNA: TGTGCCAGCAGCCCTATTGAGCGAAGTGAGCAGTTCTTC
CDR3: CASSPIERSEQFF

J: TRBJ2-1
V: TRBV7-3
size: -
D: TRBD2
DNA: TGTGCCAGCAGAGAAGAAGCGGGAGGGATATTTGGTGAGCAGTTCTTC
CDR3: CASREEAGGIFGEQFF